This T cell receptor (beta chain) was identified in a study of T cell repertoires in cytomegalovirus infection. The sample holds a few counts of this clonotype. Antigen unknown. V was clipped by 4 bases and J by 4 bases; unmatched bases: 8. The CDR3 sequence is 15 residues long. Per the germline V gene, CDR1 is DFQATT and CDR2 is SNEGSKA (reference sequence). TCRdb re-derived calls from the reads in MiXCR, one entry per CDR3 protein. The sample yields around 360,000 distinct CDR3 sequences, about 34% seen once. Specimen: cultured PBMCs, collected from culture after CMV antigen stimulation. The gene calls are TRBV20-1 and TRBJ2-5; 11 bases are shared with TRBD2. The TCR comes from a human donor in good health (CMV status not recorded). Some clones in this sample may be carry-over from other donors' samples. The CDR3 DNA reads TGCAGTGCTAACCCTAGCGGGAGGACTAGAGAGACCCAGTACTTC. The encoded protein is CSANPSGRTRETQYF.